This TCR beta chain appears in the sequencing data of a study of OX40 agonist ivuxolimab in advanced cancers. Overall study context: As their treatment, patients were administered ivuxolimab, an agonistic anti-OX40 (CD134) antibody. Hepatocellular carcinoma, melanoma, renal cell or head and neck cancer was diagnosed in the dose-escalation patients.

Clones were read by immunoSEQ multiplex PCR, and TCRdb kept only the in-frame ones, dropping some. Of 15,000 to 20,000 clones in the sample, 80% were seen once. The timepoints at which blood was sampled were baseline, cycle 4 day 1, and cycle 7 day 1. Comment on this clone: Its target is unknown.

V lost 4 bases to trimming and J lost 7 bases; unmatched junction nucleotides: 7. The length of the CDR3 is 16 residues. Germline V gene sequence: CDR1 SGHRS, CDR2 YFSETQ. Overall study findings and caveats: CD8+ T cells averaged more expanded clones than CD4+.

The sample was CD4+ or CD8+ T cells sorted from blood, taken in a trial of the OX40 agonist ivuxolimab. This sequence joins TRBV5-1 and TRBJ2-1; 14 nucleotides line up with TRBD2. This clonotype was sampled from an adult with an advanced solid tumor such as melanoma, head and neck, liver or kidney cancer. The CDR3 loop reads CASSVSGTSGRNEQFF. CDR3 nucleotides: TGCGCCAGCAGCGTATCCGGGACTAGCGGGAGAAATGAGCAGTTCTTC.